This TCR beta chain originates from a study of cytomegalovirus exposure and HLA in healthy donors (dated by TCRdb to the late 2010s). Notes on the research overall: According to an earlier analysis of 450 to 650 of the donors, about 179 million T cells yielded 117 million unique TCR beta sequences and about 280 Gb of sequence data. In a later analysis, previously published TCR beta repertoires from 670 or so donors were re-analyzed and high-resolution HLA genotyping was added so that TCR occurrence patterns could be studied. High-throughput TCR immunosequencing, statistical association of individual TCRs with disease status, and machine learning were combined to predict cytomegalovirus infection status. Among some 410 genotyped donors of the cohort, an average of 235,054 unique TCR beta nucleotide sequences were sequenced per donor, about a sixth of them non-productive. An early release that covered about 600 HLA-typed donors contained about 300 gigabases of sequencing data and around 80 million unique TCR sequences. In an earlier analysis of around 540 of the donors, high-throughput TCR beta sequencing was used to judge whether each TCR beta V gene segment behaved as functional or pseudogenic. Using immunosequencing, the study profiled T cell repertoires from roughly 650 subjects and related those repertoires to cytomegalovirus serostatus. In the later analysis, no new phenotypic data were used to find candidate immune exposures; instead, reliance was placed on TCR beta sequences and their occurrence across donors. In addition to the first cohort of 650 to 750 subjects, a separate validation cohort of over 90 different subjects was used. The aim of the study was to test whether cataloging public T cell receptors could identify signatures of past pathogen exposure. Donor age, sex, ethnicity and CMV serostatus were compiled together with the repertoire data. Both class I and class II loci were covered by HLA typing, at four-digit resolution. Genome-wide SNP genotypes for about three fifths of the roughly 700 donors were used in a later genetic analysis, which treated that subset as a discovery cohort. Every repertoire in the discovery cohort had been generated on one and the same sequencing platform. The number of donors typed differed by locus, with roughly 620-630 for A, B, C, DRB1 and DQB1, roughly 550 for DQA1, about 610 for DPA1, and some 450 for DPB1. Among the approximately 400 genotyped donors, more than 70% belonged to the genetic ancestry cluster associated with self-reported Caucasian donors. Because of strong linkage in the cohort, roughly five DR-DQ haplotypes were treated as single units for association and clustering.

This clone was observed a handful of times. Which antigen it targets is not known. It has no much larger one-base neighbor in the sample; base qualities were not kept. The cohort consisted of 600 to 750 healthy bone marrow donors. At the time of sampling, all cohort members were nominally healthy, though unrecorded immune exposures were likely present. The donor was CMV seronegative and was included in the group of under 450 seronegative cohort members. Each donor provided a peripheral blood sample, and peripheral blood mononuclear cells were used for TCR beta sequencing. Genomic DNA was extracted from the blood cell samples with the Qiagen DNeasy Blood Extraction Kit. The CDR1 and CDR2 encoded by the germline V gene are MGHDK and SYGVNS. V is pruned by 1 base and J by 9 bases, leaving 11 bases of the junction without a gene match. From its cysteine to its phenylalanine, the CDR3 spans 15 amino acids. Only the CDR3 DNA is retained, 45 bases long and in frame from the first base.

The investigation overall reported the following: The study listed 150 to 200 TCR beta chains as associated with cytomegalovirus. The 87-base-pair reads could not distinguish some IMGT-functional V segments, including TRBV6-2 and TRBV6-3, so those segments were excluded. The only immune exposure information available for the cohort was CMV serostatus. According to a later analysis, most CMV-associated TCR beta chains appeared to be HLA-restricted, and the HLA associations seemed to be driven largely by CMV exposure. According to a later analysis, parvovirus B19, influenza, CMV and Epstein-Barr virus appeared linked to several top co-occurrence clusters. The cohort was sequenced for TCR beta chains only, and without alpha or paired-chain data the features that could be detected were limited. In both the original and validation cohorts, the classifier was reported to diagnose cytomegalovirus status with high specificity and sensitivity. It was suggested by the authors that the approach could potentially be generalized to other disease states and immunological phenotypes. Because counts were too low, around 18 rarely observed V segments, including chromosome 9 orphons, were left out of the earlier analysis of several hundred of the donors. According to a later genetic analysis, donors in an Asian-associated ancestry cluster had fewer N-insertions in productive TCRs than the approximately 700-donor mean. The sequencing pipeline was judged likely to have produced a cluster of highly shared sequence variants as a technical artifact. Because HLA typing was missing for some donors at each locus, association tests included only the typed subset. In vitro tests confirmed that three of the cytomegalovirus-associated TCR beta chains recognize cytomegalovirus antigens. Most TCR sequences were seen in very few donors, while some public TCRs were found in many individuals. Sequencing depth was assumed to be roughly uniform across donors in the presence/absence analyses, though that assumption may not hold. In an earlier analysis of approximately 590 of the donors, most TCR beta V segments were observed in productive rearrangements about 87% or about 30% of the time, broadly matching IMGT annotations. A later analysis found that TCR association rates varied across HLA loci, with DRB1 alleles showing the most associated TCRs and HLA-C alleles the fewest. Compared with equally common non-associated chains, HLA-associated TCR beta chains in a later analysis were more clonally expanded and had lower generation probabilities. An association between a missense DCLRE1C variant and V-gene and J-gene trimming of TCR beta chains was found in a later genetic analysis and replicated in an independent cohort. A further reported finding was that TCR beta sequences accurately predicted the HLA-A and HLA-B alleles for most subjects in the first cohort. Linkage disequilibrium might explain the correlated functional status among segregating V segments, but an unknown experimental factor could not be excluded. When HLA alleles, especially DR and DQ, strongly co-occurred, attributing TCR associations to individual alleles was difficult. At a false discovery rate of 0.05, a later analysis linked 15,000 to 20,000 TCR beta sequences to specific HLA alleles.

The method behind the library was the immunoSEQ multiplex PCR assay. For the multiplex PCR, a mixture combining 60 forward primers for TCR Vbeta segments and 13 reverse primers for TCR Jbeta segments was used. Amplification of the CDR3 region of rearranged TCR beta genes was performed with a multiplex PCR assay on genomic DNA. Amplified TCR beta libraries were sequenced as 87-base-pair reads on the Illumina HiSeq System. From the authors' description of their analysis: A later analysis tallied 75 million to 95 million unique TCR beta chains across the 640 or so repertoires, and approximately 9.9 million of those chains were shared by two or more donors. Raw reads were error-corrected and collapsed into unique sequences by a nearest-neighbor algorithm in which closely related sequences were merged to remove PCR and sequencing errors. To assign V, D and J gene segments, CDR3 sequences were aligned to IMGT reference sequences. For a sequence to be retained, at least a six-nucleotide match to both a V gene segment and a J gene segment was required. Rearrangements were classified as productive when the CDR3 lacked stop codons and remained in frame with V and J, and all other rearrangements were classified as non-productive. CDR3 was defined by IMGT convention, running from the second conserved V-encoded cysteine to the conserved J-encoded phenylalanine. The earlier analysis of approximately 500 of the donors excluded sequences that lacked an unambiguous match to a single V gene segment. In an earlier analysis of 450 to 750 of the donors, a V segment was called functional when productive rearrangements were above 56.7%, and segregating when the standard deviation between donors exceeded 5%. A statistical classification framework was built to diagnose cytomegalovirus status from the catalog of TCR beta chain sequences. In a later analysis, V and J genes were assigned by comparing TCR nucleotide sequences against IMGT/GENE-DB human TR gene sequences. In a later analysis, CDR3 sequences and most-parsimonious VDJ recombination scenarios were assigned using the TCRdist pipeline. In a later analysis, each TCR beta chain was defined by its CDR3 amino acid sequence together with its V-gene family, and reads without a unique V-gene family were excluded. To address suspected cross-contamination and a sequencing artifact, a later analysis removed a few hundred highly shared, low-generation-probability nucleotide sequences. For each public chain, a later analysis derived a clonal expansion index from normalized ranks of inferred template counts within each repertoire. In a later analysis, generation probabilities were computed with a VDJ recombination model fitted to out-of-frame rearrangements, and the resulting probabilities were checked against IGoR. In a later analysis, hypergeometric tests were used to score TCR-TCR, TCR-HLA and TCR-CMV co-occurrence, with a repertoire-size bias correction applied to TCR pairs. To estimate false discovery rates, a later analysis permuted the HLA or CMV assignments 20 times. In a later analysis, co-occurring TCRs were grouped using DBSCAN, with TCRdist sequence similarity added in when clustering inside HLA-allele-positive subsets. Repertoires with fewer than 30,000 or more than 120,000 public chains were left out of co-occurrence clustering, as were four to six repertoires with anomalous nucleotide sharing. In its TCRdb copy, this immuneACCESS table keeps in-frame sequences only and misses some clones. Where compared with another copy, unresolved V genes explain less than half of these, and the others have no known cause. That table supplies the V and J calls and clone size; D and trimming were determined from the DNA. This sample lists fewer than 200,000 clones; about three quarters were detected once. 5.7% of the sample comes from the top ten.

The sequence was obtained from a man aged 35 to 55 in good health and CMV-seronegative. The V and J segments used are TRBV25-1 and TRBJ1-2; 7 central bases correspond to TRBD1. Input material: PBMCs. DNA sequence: TGTGCCAGCAGTGAATTCGACGGCAGGGGGTTGCGCTACACCTTC. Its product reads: CASSEFDGRGLRYTF.